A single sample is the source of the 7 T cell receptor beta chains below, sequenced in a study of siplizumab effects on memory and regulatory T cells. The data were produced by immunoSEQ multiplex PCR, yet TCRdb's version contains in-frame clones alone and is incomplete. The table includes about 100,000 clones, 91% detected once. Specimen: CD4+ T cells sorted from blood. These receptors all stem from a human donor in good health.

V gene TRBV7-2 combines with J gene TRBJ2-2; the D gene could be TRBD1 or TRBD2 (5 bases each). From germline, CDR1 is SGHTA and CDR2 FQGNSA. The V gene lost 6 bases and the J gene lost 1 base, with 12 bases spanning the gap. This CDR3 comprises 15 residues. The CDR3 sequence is CASSWDRLNTGELFF. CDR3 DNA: TGTGCCAGCAGTTGGGACCGACTGAACACCGGGGAGCTGTTTTTT. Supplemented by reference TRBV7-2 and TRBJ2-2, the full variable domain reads GAGVSQSPSNKVTEKGKDVELRCDPISGHTALYWYRQSLGQGLEFLIYFQGNSAPDKSGLPSDRFSAERTGGSVSTLTIQRTQQEDSAVYLCASSWDRLNTGELFFGEGSRLTVL.

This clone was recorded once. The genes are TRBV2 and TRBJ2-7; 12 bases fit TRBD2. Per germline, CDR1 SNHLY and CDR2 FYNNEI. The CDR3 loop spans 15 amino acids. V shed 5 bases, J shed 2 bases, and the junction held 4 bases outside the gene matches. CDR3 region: CASSLASGGAYEQYF. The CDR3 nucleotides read TGTGCCAGCAGTCTCGCTAGCGGGGGGGCCTACGAGCAGTACTTC.

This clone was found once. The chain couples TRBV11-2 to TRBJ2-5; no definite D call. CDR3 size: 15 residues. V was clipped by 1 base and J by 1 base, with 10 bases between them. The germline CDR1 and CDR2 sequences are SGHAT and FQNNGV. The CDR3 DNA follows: TGTGCCAGCAGCTTAGGGATGGGAAGCCAAGAGACCCAGTACTTC. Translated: CASSLGMGSQETQYF.

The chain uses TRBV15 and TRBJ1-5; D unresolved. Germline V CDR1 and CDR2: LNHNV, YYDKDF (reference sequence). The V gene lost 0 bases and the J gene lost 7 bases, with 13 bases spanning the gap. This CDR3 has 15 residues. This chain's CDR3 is CATSRDRGGEQPQHF. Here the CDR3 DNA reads TGTGCCACCAGCAGAGATAGAGGAGGCGAGCAGCCCCAGCATTTT.

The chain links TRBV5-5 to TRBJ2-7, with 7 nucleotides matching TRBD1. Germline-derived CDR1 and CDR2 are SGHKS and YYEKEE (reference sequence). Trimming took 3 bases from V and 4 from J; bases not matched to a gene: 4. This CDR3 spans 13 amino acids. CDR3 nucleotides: TGTGCCAGCAGCTCTGGGACAGCTTACGAGCAGTACTTC. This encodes CASSSGTAYEQYF.

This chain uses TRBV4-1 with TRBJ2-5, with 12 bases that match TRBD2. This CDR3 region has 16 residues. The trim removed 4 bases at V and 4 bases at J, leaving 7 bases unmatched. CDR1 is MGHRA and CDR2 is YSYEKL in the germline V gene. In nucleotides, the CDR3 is TGCGCCAGCAGCCCCCTAGCGGGGGGGCGGCGAGAGACCCAGTACTTC. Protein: CASSPLAGGRRETQYF.

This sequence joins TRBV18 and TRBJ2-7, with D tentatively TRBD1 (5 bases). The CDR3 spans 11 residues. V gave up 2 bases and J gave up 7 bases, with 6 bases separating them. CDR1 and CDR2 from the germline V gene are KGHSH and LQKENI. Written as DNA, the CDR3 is TGTGCCAGCTCACCAGGACAAGAGCAGTACTTC. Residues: CASSPGQEQYF. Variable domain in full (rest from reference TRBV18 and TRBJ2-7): NAGVMQNPRHLVRRRGQEARLRCSPMKGHSHVYWYRQLPEEGLKFMVYLQKENIIDESGMPKERFSAEFPKEGPSILRIQQVVRGDSAAYFCASSPGQEQYFGPGTRLTVT.